This T cell receptor beta chain was recovered during a study of early T cells in non-severe SARS-CoV-2 infection. Study-level background: Chains from this unsorted whole-blood bulk RNA could not be paired.

Attached unique molecular identifiers marked individual cDNA molecules. TCRdb re-derived calls from the 5' RACE reads in MiXCR, one entry per CDR3 protein. The profile shows about 48,000 distinct CDR3 sequences, around 7.7% of them singletons. In its sample, this clonotype was seen a few times. The antigen remains undetermined. Study-level findings and limits: Reliance on VDJdb matching favored anti-spike CD8 responses; private and CD4 specificities were missed.

This sequence originates from an adult who was a healthcare worker with PCR-confirmed SARS-CoV-2 infection or an uninfected control (not recorded which). Sequencing was performed on whole blood.

CDR3 in amino acids: CASSLRSMGYTF. DNA of the CDR3: TGTGCCAGCAGTTTGAGGTCAATGGGCTACACCTTC. The rearrangement joins TRBV28 to TRBJ1-2, with D hard to call. The CDR3 spans 12 residues. Germline CDR1 is MDHEN and CDR2 is SYDVKM. V gave up 3 bases and J gave up 8 bases, with 10 bases separating them.